These T cell receptor beta chains were read from a single sample in a study of shared clonotypes between healthy human individuals. Sequenced by immunoSEQ multiplex PCR; TCRdb stores in-frame clones only, minus some. The table has roughly 500,000 clones, roughly 77% seen once; the top ten hold about 13%. Material: PBMCs. These receptors were collected from a woman aged 40-49 years in good health. Some clones in this sample may be carry-over from other donors' samples. CDR3s include the opening cysteine and the closing phenylalanine or tryptophan. D genes are given only for firm matches. Clone size appears in some rows only: once, few, many, or a class for an expanded clone.

size: few
D: .
J: TRBJ2-2
V: TRBV30
CDR3: CAWSARALDTGELFF
DNA: TGTGCCTGGAGTGCCCGGGCCCTGGACACCGGGGAGCTGTTTTTT

size: .
D: .
J: TRBJ1-1
V: TRBV2
CDR3: CASSPGWGEAFF
DNA: TGTGCCAGCAGTCCAGGATGGGGGGAAGCTTTCTTT

size: .
D: TRBD2
J: TRBJ2-3
V: TRBV6-4
CDR3: CASSKASGTTDTQYF
DNA: TGTGCCAGCAGTAAGGCTAGCGGGACCACAGATACGCAGTATTTT

size: .
D: TRBD1
J: TRBJ1-5
V: TRBV5-1
CDR3: CASAMGPQGVNQPQHF
DNA: TGCGCCAGCGCCATGGGGCCACAGGGGGTAAATCAGCCCCAGCATTTT

size: .
D: .
J: TRBJ1-3
V: TRBV9
CDR3: CASSVDVSSGNTIYF
DNA: TGTGCCAGCAGCGTAGATGTGAGCTCTGGAAACACCATATATTTT

size: once
D: .
J: TRBJ1-1
V: TRBV5-1
CDR3: CASSLYSIGTEAFF
DNA: TGCGCCAGCAGCTTGTACTCTATCGGCACTGAAGCTTTCTTT

size: .
D: .
J: TRBJ1-2
V: TRBV7-2
CDR3: CASSLRDLYGYTF
DNA: TGTGCCAGCAGCTTGAGGGATCTCTATGGCTACACCTTC

size: .
D: TRBD2
J: TRBJ2-4
V: TRBV14
CDR3: CASSQDRKGLAANIQYF
DNA: TGTGCCAGCAGCCAAGATCGCAAGGGACTAGCGGCAAACATTCAGTACTTC

size: .
D: .
J: TRBJ1-2
V: TRBV21-1
CDR3: CASSKGDRARVYTF
DNA: TGTGCCAGCAGCAAAGGGGACAGGGCTCGTGTCTACACCTTC

size: .
D: .
J: TRBJ1-4
V: TRBV4-1
CDR3: CASSQGGIPNEKLFF
DNA: TGCGCCAGCAGCCAAGGCGGGATTCCTAATGAAAAACTGTTTTTT

size: .
D: .
J: TRBJ2-7
V: TRBV12-5
CDR3: CARLRDSSYEQYF
DNA: TGTGCTAGACTCCGGGACTCCTCCTACGAGCAGTACTTC

size: .
D: TRBD2
J: TRBJ2-1
V: TRBV5-5
CDR3: CASSSRLAGGEQFF
DNA: TGTGCCAGCAGCTCGCGACTAGCGGGGGGGGAGCAGTTCTTC

size: .
D: TRBD2
J: TRBJ2-3
V: TRBV19
CDR3: CASSTGLAIGTDTQYF
DNA: TGTGCCAGTAGTACAGGACTAGCGATAGGAACAGATACGCAGTATTTT